The T cell receptor (beta chain) under discussion was sequenced for a study of CD8 T cells in ankylosing spondylitis. Study outcomes and limitations: Disease-linked clones reportedly showed significant enrichment in matched ankylosing spondylitis synovial fluid. CD8+ cells made up the disease-linked clones, which were relatively rare in peripheral blood. Blood of patients with ankylosing spondylitis appeared to be characterized by a TCR beta motif of 8 or 9 highly homologous variants.

The table lists this clonotype with a few counts. Its cognate antigen is unknown. Making use of molecular barcodes, quantitative 5'-RACE generated TCR beta libraries. One entry per CDR3 protein results from TCRdb running MiXCR on the 5' RACE reads. The sample contains 150,000 to 200,000 distinct CDR3 sequences, about 16% of which appear only once. Sequences were obtained from blood, either unsorted or a sorted T cell fraction (not recorded which). This sequence originates from a male donor with ankylosing spondylitis or in good health (not recorded which).

The CDR3 nucleotides are TGTGCCAGCAGCGTAGTTAGCCTCACAGATACGCAGTATTTT. This translates into CASSVVSLTDTQYF. The rearrangement joins TRBV9 to TRBJ2-3; D call uncertain. This CDR3 has 14 residues. Germline V gene lookup returns CDR1 SGDLS and CDR2 YYNGEE. Trimming pared 0 bases from V and 2 bases from J, leaving 7 bases between.